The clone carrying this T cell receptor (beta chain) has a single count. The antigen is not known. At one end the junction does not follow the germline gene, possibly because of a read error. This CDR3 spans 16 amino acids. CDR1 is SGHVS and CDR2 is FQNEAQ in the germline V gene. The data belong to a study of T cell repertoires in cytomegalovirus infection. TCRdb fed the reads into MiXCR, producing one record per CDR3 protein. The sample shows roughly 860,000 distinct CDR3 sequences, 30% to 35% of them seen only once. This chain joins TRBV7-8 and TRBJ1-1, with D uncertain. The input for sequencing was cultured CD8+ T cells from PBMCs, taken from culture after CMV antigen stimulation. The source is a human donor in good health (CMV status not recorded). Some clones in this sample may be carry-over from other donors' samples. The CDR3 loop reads CVSSAEGVYRETEAFF. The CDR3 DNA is TGTGTCAGCAGCGCCGAAGGAGTTTACCGGGAGACTGAAGCTTTCTTT.